The subject of this entry is one T cell receptor (beta chain). Its antigen is as yet unknown. CDR1 SGHDT and CDR2 YYEEEE come from the germline V gene. The CDR3 runs 15 residues. Trimming pared 3 bases from V and 3 bases from J, leaving 15 bases between. Reverse transcribing all isolated RNA meant expressed TCRB transcripts were sequenced. Repertoires were generated with immunoSEQ multiplex PCR, while TCRdb's copy carries only in-frame clones and drops some. The table lists hundreds of thousands of clones, 9.5% to 12% of them singletons, with less than 0.06% in the top ten. Every single donor gave one heparinised blood draw, and these averaged about 110 mL. Purity exceeding 98% was reached by all sorted populations. The data originate from a study of beta chain features in type 1 diabetes. As for the study in general: Examination covered around 100 million sorted cells spanning all samples.

Study results and caveats: Whether TCRB rearrangement is influenced by HLA type went unresolved here.

The V call is TRBV5-6, the J call TRBJ2-5; D is undetermined. The sample taken for sequencing was naive CD4+ T cells from blood. The TCR was taken from a woman between 18 and 29 years old in good health. CDR3 region: CASSWARRWEETQYF. For the CDR3, the DNA is TGTGCCAGCAGCTGGGCTAGGCGATGGGAAGAGACCCAGTACTTC. Looking up the rest from reference TRBV5-6 and TRBJ2-5 gives the full variable domain: DAGVTQSPTHLIKTRGQQVTLRCSPKSGHDTVSWYQQALGQGPQFIFQYYEEEERQRGNFPDRFSGHQFPNYSSELNVNALLLGDSALYLCASSWARRWEETQYFGPGTRLLVL.